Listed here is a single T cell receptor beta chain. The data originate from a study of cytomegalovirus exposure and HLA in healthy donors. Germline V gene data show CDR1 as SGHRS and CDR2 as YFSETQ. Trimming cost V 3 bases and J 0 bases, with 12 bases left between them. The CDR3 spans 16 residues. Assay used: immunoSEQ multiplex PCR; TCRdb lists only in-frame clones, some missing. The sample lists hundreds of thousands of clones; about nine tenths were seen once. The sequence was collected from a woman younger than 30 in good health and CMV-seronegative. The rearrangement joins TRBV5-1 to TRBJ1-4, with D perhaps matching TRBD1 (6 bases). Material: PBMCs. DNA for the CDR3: TGCGCCAGCAGCTATCGGACAGTTGCAACTAATGAAAAACTGTTTTTT. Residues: CASSYRTVATNEKLFF.